The 9 T cell receptor beta chains given below trace back to one sample, sequenced in a study of beta chain features in type 1 diabetes. Reverse transcription of all isolated RNA meant that expressed TCRB transcripts were sequenced. Only in-frame clones appear in the TCRdb table, and some are missing; sequencing was by immunoSEQ multiplex PCR. The sample shows about 140,000 clones, 9.5% to 10% of them seen only once. What was sequenced was central memory CD4+ T cells from blood. The origin of the receptors is a woman in her forties in good health.

This clone has just a few counts. The V gene is TRBV6-5, the J gene TRBJ1-5; D possibly corresponds to TRBD1 (6 bases). CDR1 and CDR2 from the germline V gene are MNHEY and SVGAGI. CDR3 size: 16 residues. The germline V and J ends were trimmed by 2 bases and 5 bases, with 16 bases remaining between them. The CDR3 loop reads CASSYGFPTGHQPQHF. CDR3 nucleotides: TGTGCCAGCAGTTACGGTTTCCCTACAGGGCATCAGCCCCAGCATTTT.

The chain joins TRBV7-9 to TRBJ2-7; possibly TRBD1 for D (6 bases). Germline V gene lookup returns CDR1 SEHNR and CDR2 FQNEAQ (reference sequence). The germline V and J ends were trimmed by 2 bases and 0 bases, with 8 bases remaining between them. There are 14 residues in the CDR3. CDR3 amino acids: CASSLQDSSYEQYF. DNA of the CDR3: TGTGCCAGCAGCTTACAGGACAGCTCCTACGAGCAGTACTTC.

The chain recombines TRBV6-1 with TRBJ1-4; 11 nucleotides line up with TRBD1. CDR1 is MNHNS and CDR2 is SASEGT in the germline V gene. V lost 5 bases and J lost 8; bases outside the gene matches: 4. The CDR3 has 14 residues. In DNA form, the CDR3 reads TGTGCCAGCAGTCGGACAGGGGGCAAGGAAAAACTGTTTTTT. The encoded protein is CASSRTGGKEKLFF.

This clone was observed a few times. CDR3 in amino acids: CASSYGDQPQHF. The DNA of the CDR3 is TGTGCCAGCAGCTACGGGGATCAGCCCCAGCATTTT. The chain employs TRBV7-9 and TRBJ1-5; D remains ambiguous. Trimming shortened V by 4 bases and J by 5 bases, and 6 bases separated the two germline ends. Germline lookup yields CDR1 SEHNR and CDR2 FQNEAQ (reference sequence). The CDR3 totals 12 residues.

This chain uses TRBV10-1 with TRBJ2-4; 8 nucleotides line up with TRBD1. Trimming removed 5 bases from V and 3 bases from J; junction bases left unmatched: 3. Germline CDR1 and CDR2: WNHNN and SYGVQD (reference sequence). The CDR3 runs to 14 residues. As DNA, the CDR3 is TGCGCCAGCAGTCCGGGACAGGACAAAAACATTCAGTACTTC. Protein sequence: CASSPGQDKNIQYF.

V is TRBV7-9 and J is TRBJ2-1, with D perhaps TRBD2 (5 bases). CDR3 length equals 16 residues. Between the trimmed V and J ends, which lost 4 bases and 4 bases, there was a span of 17 bases. The germline CDR1 and CDR2 sequences are SEHNR and FQNEAQ (reference sequence). CDR3 sequence (DNA): TGTGCCAGCAGCTGGAGGCTCGGATTCAGTTACAATGAGCAGTTCTTC. Protein sequence: CASSWRLGFSYNEQFF.

V usage is TRBV18 and J usage is TRBJ1-1; 8 bases map to TRBD1. Germline V gene sequence: CDR1 KGHSH, CDR2 LQKENI. The CDR3 has 16 amino acids. V dropped 1 base and J dropped 3; count of bases not matched to a gene: 7. CDR3 nucleotides: TGTGCCAGCTCACCACAGGCAGGGGGCTTAGACACTGAAGCTTTCTTT. Its translation: CASSPQAGGLDTEAFF.

This clone showed up just a few times. The chain is built from TRBV18 and TRBJ2-1; TRBD1 agrees at 9 bases. V shed 3 bases, J shed 1 base, and the junction held 4 bases outside the gene matches. Germline V gives CDR1 KGHSH, CDR2 LQKENI. The CDR3 has 16 amino acids. This CDR3 reads CASSPGTGTSYNEQFF. The CDR3 DNA reads as TGTGCCAGCTCACCTGGGACAGGGACATCCTACAATGAGCAGTTCTTC.

This clone was picked up a small number of times. V usage is TRBV5-5 and J usage is TRBJ2-5, with D maybe TRBD2 (5 bases). The CDR3 is 17 amino acids. V lost 4 bases and J 5 bases, leaving 24 bases between the germline ends. Per the germline V gene, CDR1 is SGHKS and CDR2 is YYEKEE (reference sequence). CDR3 region: CASSGRVKLEGKETQYF. CDR3 in DNA: TGTGCCAGCAGCGGCCGCGTTAAGCTCGAGGGCAAGGAGACCCAGTACTTC.